This T cell receptor (beta chain) derives from a study of T cells in Graves' hyperthyroidism and ophthalmopathy. Amplified regions were TCR beta CDR3 sequences from RNA transcripts. First-round RT-PCR with HTBI primers amplified the TCR CDR3 region. TCRdb re-called the multiplex PCR reads through MiXCR, storing one row per CDR3 protein. The profile shows just under 750,000 distinct CDR3 sequences, under 45% of them singletons. The CDR3 length is 15 residues. Trimming took 5 bases from V and 0 from J; bases not matched to a gene: 7. The germline CDR1 and CDR2 sequences are MDHEN and SYDVKM. The sequenced sample was blood. The sequence was obtained from a woman in her thirties or forties with Graves' hyperthyroidism. The chain has TRBV28 and TRBJ2-7, with 7 bases fitting TRBD2. As DNA, the CDR3 is TGTGCCAGCAGTCCCCTAGCGGCGAGCTCCTACGAGCAGTACTTC. Residues: CASSPLAASSYEQYF.